This paragraph reports one T cell receptor (beta chain). This specimen belongs to a study of CD8 T cells in Susac syndrome. When the RNA was reverse transcribed, random hexamers were used with an input of roughly 0.45 to 1 ug. Amplification of TCR beta CDR3 used immunoSEQ multiplex PCR across 54 Vbeta and 13 Jbeta. TCRdb re-analysed the immunoSEQ multiplex PCR reads in MiXCR, keeping a single row per CDR3 protein. The table lists 150,000 to 200,000 distinct CDR3 sequences, around 94% of them singletons. Trimming left V 3 bases short and J 0 bases short, with 8 bases between. The CDR3 is 14 residues long. The germline V gene encodes CDR1 SGHTA and CDR2 FQGNSA.

The clonotype was recovered from a human donor with multiple sclerosis. Sequencing used CD4+ T cells from PBMCs. The genes are TRBV7-2 and TRBJ1-1, with unresolved D. CDR3: CASSLGPMNTEAFF. The CDR3, as DNA: TGTGCCAGCAGCTTGGGCCCTATGAACACTGAAGCTTTCTTT.